This entry lists 23 T cell receptor beta chains sequenced from one sample in a study of cytomegalovirus exposure and HLA in healthy donors. Repertoires were generated with immunoSEQ multiplex PCR, while TCRdb's copy carries only in-frame clones and drops some. Of about 270,000 clones in the sample, about 86% were seen once. The sample comprised PBMCs. These receptors were taken from a woman under 30 in good health and CMV-seronegative.

This clone has just one count. V usage is TRBV12-1 and J usage is TRBJ2-1; the listed D gene, TRBD2, was not tested against the DNA. TRBV12-1 counts as a pseudogene. The CDR3 totals 21 residues. The CDR3: CASSFAGNDLSGDYPYNEQFF. For the CDR3, the DNA is TGTGCCAGCAGCTTTGCTGGCAATGACCTCTCCGGGGACTACCCCTACAATGAGCAGTTCTTC.

The rearrangement joins TRBV7-9 to TRBJ2-1; 7 bases are shared with TRBD2. Germline CDR1 and CDR2: SEHNR and FQNEAQ (reference sequence). This CDR3 is built from 14 residues. The trim removed 7 bases at V and 2 bases at J, leaving 5 bases unmatched. As DNA, the CDR3 is TGTGCCAGCACCCCGGGGGGAGCCTACAATGAGCAGTTCTTC. Amino acid sequence: CASTPGGAYNEQFF.

CDR3 DNA sequence: TGTGCCTGGAGTAGGCAGAAGGGGACTGAAGCTTTCTTT. Protein: CAWSRQKGTEAFF. V is TRBV30 and J is TRBJ1-1; D is possibly TRBD1 (5 bases). Trimming pared 2 bases from V and 5 bases from J, leaving 12 bases between. There are 13 residues in the CDR3. From germline, CDR1 is GTSNPN and CDR2 SVGIG (reference sequence).

CDR3: CASSLAGWVHNEQFF. CDR3 bases: TGTGCCAGCAGTCTAGCGGGGTGGGTGCACAATGAGCAGTTCTTC. The V call is TRBV6-5, the J call TRBJ2-1; TRBD2 aligns across 9 bases. CDR3 length: 15 residues. The V segment lost 5 bases and the J segment 5 bases; nucleotides outside the gene matches: 7. CDR1 and CDR2 from the germline V gene are MNHEY and SVGAGI.

V usage is TRBV6-5 and J usage is TRBJ2-2; D call uncertain. The CDR3 sequence is 15 residues long. V was clipped by 6 bases and J by 2 bases, with 13 bases between them. Germline CDR1 reads MNHEY; CDR2 reads SVGAGI. CDR3 loop: CASSKLEVNTGELFF. DNA of the CDR3: TGTGCCAGCAGCAAGCTAGAGGTCAACACCGGGGAGCTGTTTTTT.

This clone has only one observation. The gene calls are TRBV11-2 and TRBJ2-7; D gene uncertain. Looked up from germline, CDR1 is SGHAT and CDR2 is FQNNGV. The length of the CDR3 is 11 residues. V was cut by 4 bases and J by 5 bases, with 6 bases left in between. CDR3 residues: CASSWSNEQYF. As DNA, the CDR3 is TGTGCCAGCAGCTGGAGTAACGAGCAGTACTTC.

This clone was seen just once. The V call is TRBV14, the J call TRBJ2-1; D is undetermined. CDR3 length: 13 residues. V shed 5 bases and J shed 4 bases, with 9 bases lying between them. Looked up from germline, CDR1 is SGHDN and CDR2 is FVKESK. The CDR3 region is CASSKVRYNEQFF. The CDR3 DNA follows: TGTGCCAGCAGCAAAGTGCGTTACAATGAGCAGTTCTTC.

The CDR3 region is CSVAMGQGEGYGYTF. DNA of the CDR3: TGCAGCGTTGCTATGGGACAGGGAGAGGGCTATGGCTACACCTTC. The rearrangement uses TRBV29-1 and TRBJ1-2; 9 positions agree with TRBD1. V dropped 4 bases and J dropped 4; count of bases not matched to a gene: 10. The CDR3 contains 15 residues. The germline CDR1 and CDR2 sequences are SQVTM and ANQGSEA.

This clone was recorded a few times. V gene TRBV30 combines with J gene TRBJ1-3; TRBD1 is a possible D gene (5 bases). The length of the CDR3 is 15 residues. Between the trimmed V and J ends, which lost 3 bases and 0 bases, there was a span of 12 bases. Germline V gene lookup returns CDR1 GTSNPN and CDR2 SVGIG (reference sequence). CDR3 DNA: TGTGCCTGGAGGGCAGGGCCAAGCTCTGGAAACACCATATATTTT. This translates into CAWRAGPSSGNTIYF.

The chain has TRBV30 and TRBJ1-4, with D uncertain. Trimming stripped 0 bases from V and 8 bases from J, with 4 bases between. The CDR3 covers 11 residues. Germline values: CDR1 GTSNPN, CDR2 SVGIG (reference sequence). CDR3 DNA: TGTGCCTGGAGTGTCTACGAAAAACTGTTTTTT. The encoded protein is CAWSVYEKLFF.

J is TRBJ1-2 and V is TRBV7-2; 12 bases are shared with TRBD1. Germline lookup yields CDR1 SGHTA and CDR2 FQGNSA. This CDR3 spans 14 amino acids. After removal of 4 bases from V and 7 bases from J, the junction contained 4 bases not matched to a gene. The chain's CDR3 is CASSWGQGAAGYTF. Written as DNA, the CDR3 is TGTGCCAGCAGCTGGGGACAGGGGGCCGCTGGCTACACCTTC. The full variable domain, rest sourced from reference TRBV7-2 and TRBJ1-2, is GAGVSQSPSNKVTEKGKDVELRCDPISGHTALYWYRQSLGQGLEFLIYFQGNSAPDKSGLPSDRFSAERTGGSVSTLTIQRTQQEDSAVYLCASSWGQGAAGYTFGSGTRLTVV.

The chain is built from TRBV6-5 and TRBJ2-7; D might be TRBD2 (6 bases). Germline V CDR1 and CDR2: MNHEY, SVGAGI. V shed 0 bases and J shed 0 bases, with 9 bases lying between them. This CDR3 comprises 15 residues. The CDR3 here is CASSYSGGISYEQYF. The CDR3 DNA reads TGTGCCAGCAGTTACTCGGGCGGGATCTCCTACGAGCAGTACTTC.

This clone appeared once. The chain employs TRBV2 and TRBJ2-2, with a possible D match to TRBD1 (5 bases). The CDR3 length is 16 residues. From germline, CDR1 is SNHLY and CDR2 FYNNEI. Trimming pared 3 bases from V and 7 bases from J, leaving 18 bases between. CDR3 in DNA: TGTGCCAGCAGTGATTTCCGCCCCAGGGTCGGCGGGGAGCTGTTTTTT. It encodes CASSDFRPRVGGELFF.

This clone occurred a few times. The CDR3 region is CASNREPWGGNQPQHF. The CDR3 bases are TGTGCCAGCAACCGTGAACCTTGGGGGGGCAATCAGCCCCAGCATTTT. The chain is built from TRBV2 and TRBJ1-5; a weak D match, TRBD1 (5 bases). The CDR3 is 16 residues long. The V end was cut by 7 bases, the J end by 2 bases, with 18 bases between. Germline values: CDR1 SNHLY, CDR2 FYNNEI.

The rearrangement joins TRBV30 to TRBJ1-3; weak D call: TRBD1 (5 bases). The V end was cut by 3 bases, the J end by 0 bases, with 15 bases between. Germline V gives CDR1 GTSNPN, CDR2 SVGIG (reference sequence). This CDR3 spans 16 amino acids. Written as DNA, the CDR3 is TGTGCCTGGAGCCCCGGACATGGTAACTCTGGAAACACCATATATTTT. Translation gives CAWSPGHGNSGNTIYF. The full variable domain, with the rest looked up from reference TRBV30 and TRBJ1-3, is SQTIHQWPATLVQPVGSPLSLECTVEGTSNPNLYWYRQAAGRGLQLLFYSVGIGQISSEVPQNLSASRPQDRQFILSSKKLLLSDSGFYLCAWSPGHGNSGNTIYFGEGSWLTVV.

The chain carries TRBV19 and TRBJ2-7; 7 nucleotides match TRBD1. The germline CDR1 and CDR2 sequences are LNHDA and SQIVND (reference sequence). V trimming: 3 bases; J trimming: 3 bases; junction bases outside the gene matches: 5. CDR3 length: 14 residues. CDR3 bases: TGTGCCAGTAGTATGTCTGCAGGGGGCTACGAGCAGTACTTC. It is translated as CASSMSAGGYEQYF.

The chain uses TRBV7-8 and TRBJ1-5; weak D call: TRBD1 (5 bases). CDR1 and CDR2 from the germline V gene are SGHVS and FQNEAQ. Deletions cut 5 bases from V and 9 bases from J, with 23 bases between. This CDR3 spans 16 amino acids. For the CDR3, the DNA is TGTGCCAGCAGCCCATCCAGGGCCCAGCGGGATCGGCCCCAGCATTTT. It codes for CASSPSRAQRDRPQHF.

Written as DNA, the CDR3 is TGTGCCAGCAGCCCCAATGTGGGAGGGACGAACACCGGGGAGCTGTTTTTT. Translation: CASSPNVGGTNTGELFF. The J gene is TRBJ2-2, the V gene TRBV11-2; 7 bases are a match to TRBD2. The length of the CDR3 is 17 residues. Germline trimming cut 5 bases from V and 0 bases from J; bases unmatched to any gene: 9. Germline CDR1 is SGHAT and CDR2 is FQNNGV.

The genes are TRBV27 and TRBJ1-6; the match to TRBD1 covers 7 bases. The J segment lost 5 bases and the V segment lost 4 bases, leaving 8 bases of the junction unmatched. The germline CDR1 and CDR2 sequences are MNHEY and SMNVEV (reference sequence). The CDR3 runs 16 residues. The CDR3: CASSYTWTGDNSPLHF. The CDR3 nucleotides read TGTGCCAGCAGTTATACCTGGACAGGAGATAATTCACCCCTCCACTTT.

The chain links TRBV14 to TRBJ2-3; 7 bases agree with TRBD2. Trimming cost V 3 bases and J 1 base; bases outside gene matches: 7. This CDR3 has 16 amino acids. Germline V gene lookup returns CDR1 SGHDN and CDR2 FVKESK. DNA for the CDR3: TGTGCCAGCAGCCACGGAAGCGGGAAAGGCACAGATACGCAGTATTTT. Its translation is CASSHGSGKGTDTQYF.

This clone was recorded a few times. The rearrangement links TRBV29-1 to TRBJ1-6; 8 bases map to TRBD1. The CDR3 covers 14 residues. The trim removed 6 bases at V and 4 bases at J, leaving 5 bases unmatched. Germline CDR1 and CDR2: SQVTM and ANQGSEA. CDR3 bases: TGCAGCGTGAGGGACAGGCATTATAATTCACCCCTCCACTTT. Translation gives CSVRDRHYNSPLHF.

The chain employs TRBV10-3 and TRBJ1-2; tentative D call: TRBD1 (5 bases). The CDR3 is made up of 14 amino acids. V was cut by 4 bases and J by 3 bases, with 12 bases left in between. CDR1 and CDR2 (germline): ENHRY, SYGVKD. The CDR3: CAISVQGSDYGYTF. DNA for the CDR3: TGTGCCATCAGTGTTCAGGGATCGGACTATGGCTACACCTTC.

The CDR3 region has the DNA TGTGCAAGTCGCCTAGGGGGGGTGGAGGTAAACACTGAAGCTTTCTTT. Encoded protein: CASRLGGVEVNTEAFF. V and J are TRBV12-2 and TRBJ1-1. TRBV12-2 is deemed a pseudogene. The CDR3 length is 16 residues.